This TCR beta chain was identified in a study of Graves' ophthalmopathy and Graves' hyperthyroidism. Amplification targeted the TCR beta CDR3 regions, with RNA transcripts as the source material. First-round RT-PCR relied on HTBI primers, and a second-round multiplex PCR came next. TCRdb fed the multiplex PCR reads into MiXCR, producing one record per CDR3 protein. The sample includes hundreds of thousands of distinct CDR3 sequences, over 20% of them seen just once. The germline V and J ends were trimmed by 5 bases and 3 bases, with 14 bases remaining between them. The CDR3 is 14 residues long. The rearrangement joins TRBV12-3 or TRBV12-4 to TRBJ2-7, with D perhaps TRBD1 (5 bases). Sequenced input: peripheral blood. The receptor was isolated from a woman aged 18-29 years with stable Graves' hyperthyroidism. CDR3 region: CASSTTTGFYEQYF. As DNA, the CDR3 is TGTGCCAGCAGTACCACTACAGGATTCTACGAGCAGTACTTC.